This is a list of T cell receptor beta chains from one sample in a study of T cell repertoires and leukemia-associated antigens. TCRdb itself ran the 5' RACE reads through MiXCR, one entry per CDR3 protein. The table includes 7,500 to 10,000 distinct CDR3 sequences, less than 55% detected once. These receptors lack a known antigen. Sample: CD3+ T cells sorted from blood and cultured. Source of these receptors: a female donor in good health. Each CDR3 is given with its conserved first and last residue. A D gene is named only where the DNA matches it firmly. Expanded clones get a size class; other rows say once, few or many, or leave the size out.

TRBV15	TRBJ2-6	19	-	-	TGTGCCACCAGCAGAGATTTGGTTGGCCCTTACTCTGGGGCCAACGTCCTGACTTTC	CATSRDLVGPYSGANVLTF
TRBV5-1	TRBJ2-7	12	-	-	TGCGCCAGCAGCTTGCCCTCCTACGAGCAGTACTTC	CASSLPSYEQYF
TRBV5-1	TRBJ2-7	15	-	-	TGCGCCAGCAGCTTGGGAGCCCTAGAAGCTAACGAGCAGTACTTC	CASSLGALEANEQYF
TRBV10-2	TRBJ2-4	13	-	few	TGCGCCAGCAGCCCGGCAACCAAAAACATTCAGTACTTC	CASSPATKNIQYF
TRBV4-2	TRBJ2-1	16	-	many	TGTGCCAGCAGCCAAGCCAATGCGGGAAACCGGAATGAGCAGTTCTTC	CASSQANAGNRNEQFF
TRBV29-1	TRBJ2-3	13	TRBD1	-	TGCAGCGTTGGGACAGGGAGGCCAGATACGCAGTATTTT	CSVGTGRPDTQYF
TRBV11-2	TRBJ2-1	17	TRBD2	-	TGTGCCAGCAGCTTAGGGGGACTAGCGGGAGTCCACAATGAGCAGTTCTTC	CASSLGGLAGVHNEQFF
TRBV4-3	TRBJ1-3	15	-	medium-sized	TGCGCCAGCAGCCAATGGGGGGGCTCTGGAAACACCATATATTTT	CASSQWGGSGNTIYF
TRBV20-1	TRBJ2-3	15	-	-	TGCAGTGCTAGACGGTCTCCAGGGGCTACAGATACGCAGTATTTT	CSARRSPGATDTQYF
TRBV7-9	TRBJ2-7	16	TRBD2	-	TGTGCCAGTAGTTTAGCGGCGCGGGAGCATCCACTCGAGCAGTACTTC	CASSLAAREHPLEQYF
TRBV18	TRBJ2-5	15	-	medium-sized	TGTGCCAGCTCACTGGCCGGGACCCTTCAAGAGACCCAGTACTTC	CASSLAGTLQETQYF
TRBV19	TRBJ1-5	15	TRBD1	many	TGTGCCAGTAAAGACGGGACAGGGATTTGGCAGCCCCAGCATTTT	CASKDGTGIWQPQHF